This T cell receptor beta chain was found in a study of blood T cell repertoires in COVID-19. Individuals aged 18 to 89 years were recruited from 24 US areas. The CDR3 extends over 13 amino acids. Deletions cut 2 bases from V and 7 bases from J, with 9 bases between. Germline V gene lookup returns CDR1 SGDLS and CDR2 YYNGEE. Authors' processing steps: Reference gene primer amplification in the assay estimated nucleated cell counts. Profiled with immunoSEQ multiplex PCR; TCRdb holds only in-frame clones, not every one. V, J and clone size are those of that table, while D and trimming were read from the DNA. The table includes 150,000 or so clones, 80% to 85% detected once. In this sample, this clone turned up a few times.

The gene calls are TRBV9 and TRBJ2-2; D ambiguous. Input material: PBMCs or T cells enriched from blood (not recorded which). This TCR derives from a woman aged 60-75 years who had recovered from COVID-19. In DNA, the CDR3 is TGTGCCAGCAGCGTGGCAATTGGCGGGGAGCTGTTTTTT. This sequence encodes CASSVAIGGELFF.